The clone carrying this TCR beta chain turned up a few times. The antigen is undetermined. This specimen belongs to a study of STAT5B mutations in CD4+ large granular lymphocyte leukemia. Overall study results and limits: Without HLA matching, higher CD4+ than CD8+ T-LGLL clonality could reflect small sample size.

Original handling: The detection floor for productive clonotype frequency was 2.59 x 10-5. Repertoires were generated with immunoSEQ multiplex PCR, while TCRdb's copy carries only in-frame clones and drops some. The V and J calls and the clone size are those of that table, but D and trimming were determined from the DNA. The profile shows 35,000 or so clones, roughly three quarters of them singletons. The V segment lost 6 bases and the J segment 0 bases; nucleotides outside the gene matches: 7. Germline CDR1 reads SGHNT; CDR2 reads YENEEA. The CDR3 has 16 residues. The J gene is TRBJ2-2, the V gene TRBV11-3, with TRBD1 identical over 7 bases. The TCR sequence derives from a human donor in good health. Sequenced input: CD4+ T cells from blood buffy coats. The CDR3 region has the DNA TGTGCCAGCAGGCCATCCGGGACAGCGAACACCGGGGAGCTGTTTTTT. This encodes CASRPSGTANTGELFF.